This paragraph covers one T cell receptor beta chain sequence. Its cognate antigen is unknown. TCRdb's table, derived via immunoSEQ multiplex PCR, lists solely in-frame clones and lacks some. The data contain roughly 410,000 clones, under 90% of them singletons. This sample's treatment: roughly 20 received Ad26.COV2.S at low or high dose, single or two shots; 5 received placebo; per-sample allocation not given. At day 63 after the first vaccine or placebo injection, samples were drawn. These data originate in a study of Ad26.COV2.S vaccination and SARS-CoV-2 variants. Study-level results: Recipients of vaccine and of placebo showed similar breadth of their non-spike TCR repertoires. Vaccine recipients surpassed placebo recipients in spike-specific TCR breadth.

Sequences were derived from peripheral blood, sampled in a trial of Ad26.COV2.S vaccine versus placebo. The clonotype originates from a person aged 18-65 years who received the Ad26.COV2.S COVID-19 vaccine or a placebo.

The CDR3 sequence is CASSLGQSYQETQYF. CDR3 in DNA: TGTGCCAGCAGCTTGGGACAGAGCTATCAAGAGACCCAGTACTTC. V gene TRBV7-9 combines with J gene TRBJ2-5; 7 nucleotides match TRBD1. With V trimmed by 3 bases and J by 2 bases, 6 bases remained unmatched. The V gene's germline CDR1 is SEHNR and CDR2 FQNEAQ (reference sequence). This CDR3 has 15 residues.